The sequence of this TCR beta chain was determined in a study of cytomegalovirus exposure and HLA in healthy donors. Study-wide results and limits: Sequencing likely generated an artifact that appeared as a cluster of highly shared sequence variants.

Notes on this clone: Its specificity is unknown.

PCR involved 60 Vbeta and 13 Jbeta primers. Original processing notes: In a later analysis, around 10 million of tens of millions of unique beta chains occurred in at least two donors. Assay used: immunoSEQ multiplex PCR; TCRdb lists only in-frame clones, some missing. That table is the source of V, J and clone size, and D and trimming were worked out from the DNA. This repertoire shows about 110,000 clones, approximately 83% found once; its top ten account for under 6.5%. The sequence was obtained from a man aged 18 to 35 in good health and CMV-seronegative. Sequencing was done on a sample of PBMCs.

The CDR3 DNA sequence: TGTGCCAGCAGCCAGGTGGGGGGGGGCTACGAGCAGTACTTC. It translates to CASSQVGGGYEQYF. This chain uses TRBV5-6 with TRBJ2-7; 7 nucleotides match TRBD2. CDR1 is SGHDT and CDR2 is YYEEEE in the germline V gene. The CDR3 spans 14 residues. The V and J ends lost 4 bases and 3 bases, in that order; junction bases with no gene match: 7.